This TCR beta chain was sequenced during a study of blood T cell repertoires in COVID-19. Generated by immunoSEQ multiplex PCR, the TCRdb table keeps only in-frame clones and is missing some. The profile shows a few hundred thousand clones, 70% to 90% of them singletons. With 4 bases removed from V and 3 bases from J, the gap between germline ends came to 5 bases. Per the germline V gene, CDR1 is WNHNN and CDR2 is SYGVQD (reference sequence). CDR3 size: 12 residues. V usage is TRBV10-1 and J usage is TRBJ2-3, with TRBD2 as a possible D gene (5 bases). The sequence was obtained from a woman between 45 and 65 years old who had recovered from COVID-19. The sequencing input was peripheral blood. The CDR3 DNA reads TGCGCCAGCAGTGTAGCGACAGATACGCAGTATTTT. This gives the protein CASSVATDTQYF.